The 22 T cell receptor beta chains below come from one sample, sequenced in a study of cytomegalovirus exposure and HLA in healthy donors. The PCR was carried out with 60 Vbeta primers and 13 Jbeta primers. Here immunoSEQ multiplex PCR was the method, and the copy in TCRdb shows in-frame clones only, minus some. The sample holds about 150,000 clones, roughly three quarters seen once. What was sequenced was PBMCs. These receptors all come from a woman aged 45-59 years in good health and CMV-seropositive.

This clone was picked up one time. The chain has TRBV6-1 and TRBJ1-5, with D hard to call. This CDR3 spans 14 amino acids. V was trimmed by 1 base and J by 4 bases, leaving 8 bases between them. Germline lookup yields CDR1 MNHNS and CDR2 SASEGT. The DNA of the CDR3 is TGTGCCAGCAGTGAAGGGGCTGTGAATCAGCCCCAGCATTTT. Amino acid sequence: CASSEGAVNQPQHF.

Here the CDR3 reads CASSFSRGRGNEKLFF. CDR3 nucleotides: TGTGCCAGTAGTTTCTCTCGAGGGCGAGGGAATGAAAAACTGTTTTTT. The V gene is TRBV19, the J gene TRBJ1-4, with D unclear. The CDR3 totals 16 residues. The germline V gene encodes CDR1 LNHDA and CDR2 SQIVND (reference sequence). The germline V and J ends were trimmed by 5 bases and 5 bases, with 18 bases remaining between them.

The CDR3 region is CASRRRGDNYGYTF. The CDR3 DNA reads as TGTGCCAGCAGGAGGCGGGGGGACAACTATGGCTACACCTTC. V and J are TRBV19 and TRBJ1-2, with D maybe TRBD1 (5 bases). This CDR3 region has 14 residues. Trimming cost V 9 bases and J 2 bases, with 16 bases left between them. The germline V gene encodes CDR1 LNHDA and CDR2 SQIVND (reference sequence).

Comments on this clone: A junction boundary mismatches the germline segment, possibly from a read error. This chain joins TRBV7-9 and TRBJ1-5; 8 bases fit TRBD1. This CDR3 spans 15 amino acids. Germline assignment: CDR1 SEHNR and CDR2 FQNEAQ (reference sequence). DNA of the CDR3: TGTTCCAGCAGCTTAGAAGGACAGGGTAATCAGCCCCAGCATTTT. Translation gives CSSSLEGQGNQPQHF.

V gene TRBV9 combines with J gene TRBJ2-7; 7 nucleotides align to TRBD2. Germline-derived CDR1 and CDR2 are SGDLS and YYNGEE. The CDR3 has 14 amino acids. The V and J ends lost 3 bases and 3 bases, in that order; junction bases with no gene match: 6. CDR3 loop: CASSGGGLHYEQYF. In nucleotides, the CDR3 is TGTGCCAGCAGCGGGGGGGGACTTCACTACGAGCAGTACTTC.

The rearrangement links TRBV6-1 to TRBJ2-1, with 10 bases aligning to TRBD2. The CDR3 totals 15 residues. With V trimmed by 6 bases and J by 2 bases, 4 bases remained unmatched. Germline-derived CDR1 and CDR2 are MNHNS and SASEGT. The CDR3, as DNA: TGTGCCAGCAGGGAGAGCGGGGGGGCCTACAATGAGCAGTTCTTC. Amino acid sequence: CASRESGGAYNEQFF.

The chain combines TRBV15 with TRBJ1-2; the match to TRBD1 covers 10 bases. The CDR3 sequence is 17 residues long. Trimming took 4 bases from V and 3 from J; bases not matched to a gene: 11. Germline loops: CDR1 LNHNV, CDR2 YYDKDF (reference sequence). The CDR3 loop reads CATSTWDRGVGDYGYTF. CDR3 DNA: TGTGCCACCAGCACTTGGGACAGGGGAGTGGGTGACTATGGCTACACCTTC.

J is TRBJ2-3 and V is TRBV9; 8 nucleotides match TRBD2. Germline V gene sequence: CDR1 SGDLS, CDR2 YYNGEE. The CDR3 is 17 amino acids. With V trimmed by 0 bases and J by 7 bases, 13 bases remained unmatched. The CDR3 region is CASSVGPPSGGGNTQYF. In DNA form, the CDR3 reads TGTGCCAGCAGCGTAGGGCCCCCCAGCGGGGGTGGAAATACGCAGTATTTT.

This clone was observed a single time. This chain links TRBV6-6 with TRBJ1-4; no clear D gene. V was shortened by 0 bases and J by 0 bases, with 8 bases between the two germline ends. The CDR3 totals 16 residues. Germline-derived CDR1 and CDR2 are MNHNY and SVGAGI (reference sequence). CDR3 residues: CASSYSYRATNEKLFF. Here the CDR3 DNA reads TGTGCCAGCAGTTACTCGTACAGAGCAACTAATGAAAAACTGTTTTTT.

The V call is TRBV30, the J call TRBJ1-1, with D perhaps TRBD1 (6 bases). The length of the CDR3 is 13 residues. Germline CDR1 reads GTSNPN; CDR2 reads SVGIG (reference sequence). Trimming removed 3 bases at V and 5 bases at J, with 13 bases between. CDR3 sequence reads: CAWSQGRTTEAFF. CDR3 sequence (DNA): TGTGCCTGGAGCCAGGGGCGGACTACTGAAGCTTTCTTT.

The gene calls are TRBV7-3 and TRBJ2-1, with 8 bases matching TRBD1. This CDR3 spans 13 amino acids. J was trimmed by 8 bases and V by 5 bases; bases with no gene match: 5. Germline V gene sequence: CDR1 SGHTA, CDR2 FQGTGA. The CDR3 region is CASSTDRGDEQFF. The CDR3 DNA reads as TGTGCCAGCAGCACAGACAGGGGCGATGAGCAGTTCTTC.

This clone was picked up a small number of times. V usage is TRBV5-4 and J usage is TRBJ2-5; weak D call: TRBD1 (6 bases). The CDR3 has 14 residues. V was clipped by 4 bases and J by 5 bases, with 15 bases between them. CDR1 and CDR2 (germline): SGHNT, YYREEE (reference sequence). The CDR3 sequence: CASSHGTDRETQYF. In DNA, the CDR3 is TGTGCCAGCAGCCACGGTACAGACAGGGAGACCCAGTACTTC.

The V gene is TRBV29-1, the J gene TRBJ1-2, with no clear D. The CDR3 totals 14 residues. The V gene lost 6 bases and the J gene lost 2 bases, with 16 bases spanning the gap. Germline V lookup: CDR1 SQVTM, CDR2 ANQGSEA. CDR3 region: CSVIAENRNYGYTF. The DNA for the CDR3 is TGCAGCGTAATAGCGGAAAACCGAAACTATGGCTACACCTTC.

The CDR3 here is CASHFGQGGTGELFF. Here the CDR3 DNA reads TGCGCCAGCCACTTCGGACAGGGAGGCACCGGGGAGCTGTTTTTT. The rearrangement links TRBV5-1 to TRBJ2-2, with 8 bases identical to TRBD1. CDR1 SGHRS and CDR2 YFSETQ come from the germline V gene. Trimming at V came to 7 bases and at J to 4 bases, leaving 9 bases not matched to a gene. The CDR3 has 15 residues.

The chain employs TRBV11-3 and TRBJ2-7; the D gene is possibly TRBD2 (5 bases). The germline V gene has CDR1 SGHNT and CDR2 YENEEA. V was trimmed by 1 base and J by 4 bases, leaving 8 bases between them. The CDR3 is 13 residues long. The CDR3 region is CASSLGREYEQYF. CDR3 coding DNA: TGTGCCAGCAGCTTAGGAAGGGAGTACGAGCAGTACTTC. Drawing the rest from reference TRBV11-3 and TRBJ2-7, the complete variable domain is EAGVVQSPRYKIIEKKQPVAFWCNPISGHNTLYWYLQNLGQGPELLIRYENEEAVDDSQLPKDRFSAERLKGVDSTLKIQPAELGDSAVYLCASSLGREYEQYFGPGTRLTVT.

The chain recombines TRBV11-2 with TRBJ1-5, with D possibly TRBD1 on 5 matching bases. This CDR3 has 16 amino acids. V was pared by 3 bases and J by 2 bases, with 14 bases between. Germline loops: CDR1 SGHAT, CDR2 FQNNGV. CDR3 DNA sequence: TGTGCCAGCAGCTTGGGGGAGGGATTTGGCAATCAGCCCCAGCATTTT. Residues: CASSLGEGFGNQPQHF.

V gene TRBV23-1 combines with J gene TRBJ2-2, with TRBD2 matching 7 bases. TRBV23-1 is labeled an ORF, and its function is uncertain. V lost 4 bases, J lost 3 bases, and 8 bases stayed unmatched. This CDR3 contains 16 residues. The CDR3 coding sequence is TGCGCCAGCAGTCCCCTGGGGGGGGGATACACCGGGGAGCTGTTTTTT. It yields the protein CASSPLGGGYTGELFF.

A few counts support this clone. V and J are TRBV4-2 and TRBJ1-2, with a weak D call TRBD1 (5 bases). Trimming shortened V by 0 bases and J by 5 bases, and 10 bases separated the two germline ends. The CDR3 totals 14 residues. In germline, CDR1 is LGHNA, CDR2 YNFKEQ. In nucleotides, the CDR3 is TGTGCCAGCAGCCAAGAAGCCAGGGATTATGGCTACACCTTC. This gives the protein CASSQEARDYGYTF.

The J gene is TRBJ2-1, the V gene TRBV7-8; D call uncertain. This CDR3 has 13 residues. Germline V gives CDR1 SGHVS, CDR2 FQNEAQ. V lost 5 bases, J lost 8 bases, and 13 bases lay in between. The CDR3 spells CASSHRAADEQFF. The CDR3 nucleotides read TGTGCCAGCAGCCACCGAGCCGCTGATGAGCAGTTCTTC.

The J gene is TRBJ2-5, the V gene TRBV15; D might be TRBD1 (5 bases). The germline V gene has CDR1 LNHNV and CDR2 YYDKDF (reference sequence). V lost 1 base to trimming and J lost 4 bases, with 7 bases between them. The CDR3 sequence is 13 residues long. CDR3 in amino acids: CATSRVRGETQYF. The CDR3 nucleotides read TGTGCCACCAGCAGAGTAAGGGGAGAGACCCAGTACTTC.

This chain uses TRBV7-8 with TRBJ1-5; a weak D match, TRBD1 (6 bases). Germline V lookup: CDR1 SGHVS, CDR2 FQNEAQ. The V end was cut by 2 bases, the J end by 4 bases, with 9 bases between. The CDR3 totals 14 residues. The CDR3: CASSLRGSNQPQHF. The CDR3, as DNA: TGTGCCAGCAGCTTAAGGGGGTCGAATCAGCCCCAGCATTTT.

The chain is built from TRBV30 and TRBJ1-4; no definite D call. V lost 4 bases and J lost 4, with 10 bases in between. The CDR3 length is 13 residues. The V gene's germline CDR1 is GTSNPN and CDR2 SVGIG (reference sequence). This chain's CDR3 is CAWMRGNNEKLFF. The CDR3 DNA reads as TGTGCCTGGATGCGGGGAAATAATGAAAAACTGTTTTTT.